This entry lists 27 T cell receptor beta chains sequenced from one sample in a study of T cell responses to AZD1222 COVID-19 vaccine. The data were produced by immunoSEQ multiplex PCR, yet TCRdb's version contains in-frame clones alone and is incomplete. The sample yields tens of thousands of clones, around four fifths seen once. The material sequenced was peripheral blood, taken on day 0 of AZD1222 vaccination. Receptor source: an adult in good health.

This chain connects TRBV4-3 to TRBJ1-4; D unclear. The ends were cut back, 4 bases at V and 6 bases at J, with 9 bases in the middle. Per germline, CDR1 LGHNA and CDR2 YSLEER. This CDR3 has 13 residues. The CDR3, as DNA: TGCGCCAGCAGCCGAGTAATGGATGAAAAACTGTTTTTT. This codes for CASSRVMDEKLFF.

The chain recombines TRBV7-6 with TRBJ2-5; unclear D gene. Between the trimmed V and J ends, which lost 1 base and 5 bases, there was a span of 8 bases. Germline V gives CDR1 SGHVS, CDR2 FNYEAQ. The CDR3 runs 13 residues. The DNA for the CDR3 is TGTGCCAGCAGCTTAGGTCGATGGGAGACCCAGTACTTC. It specifies CASSLGRWETQYF.

This clone has a handful of counts. This chain uses TRBV7-2 with TRBJ2-3, with D tentatively TRBD1 or TRBD2 (5 bases each). Trimming removed 5 bases at V and 2 bases at J, with 11 bases between. Germline loops: CDR1 SGHTA, CDR2 FQGNSA. The length of the CDR3 is 14 residues. The CDR3: CASSPSGATDTQYF. CDR3 DNA: TGTGCCAGCAGCCCCTCCGGGGCCACAGATACGCAGTATTTT. Based on the CDR3 plus reference TRBV7-2 and TRBJ2-3, the full variable domain is GAGVSQSPSNKVTEKGKDVELRCDPISGHTALYWYRQSLGQGLEFLIYFQGNSAPDKSGLPSDRFSAERTGGSVSTLTIQRTQQEDSAVYLCASSPSGATDTQYFGPGTRLTVL.

V and J are TRBV24-1 and TRBJ2-1, with D possibly matching TRBD2 (5 bases). The V gene lost 2 bases and the J gene lost 5 bases, with 12 bases spanning the gap. The CDR3 consists of 15 residues. Germline V lookup: CDR1 KGHDR, CDR2 SFDVKD. The CDR3 coding sequence is TGTGCCACCAGTGATTCGAGAAGCGGTAACAATGAGCAGTTCTTC. The encoded protein is CATSDSRSGNNEQFF.

The genes are TRBV27 and TRBJ2-2; D is undetermined. The germline V gene has CDR1 MNHEY and CDR2 SMNVEV (reference sequence). Trimming shortened V by 2 bases and J by 5 bases, and 3 bases separated the two germline ends. This CDR3 is 12 amino acids long. CDR3 residues: CASSLGTGELFF. The CDR3 region has the DNA TGTGCCAGCAGTTTAGGGACCGGGGAGCTGTTTTTT.

The genes are TRBV11-2 and TRBJ1-2, with D possibly being TRBD1 (6 bases). Germline V gene sequence: CDR1 SGHAT, CDR2 FQNNGV. V lost 4 bases and J 8 bases, leaving 20 bases between the germline ends. This CDR3 has 15 amino acids. CDR3 in DNA: TGTGCCAGCAGCTCCGGGGGCGCGATCCCTTCCGGCTACACCTTC. Translating it yields CASSSGGAIPSGYTF.

J is TRBJ2-2 and V is TRBV12-5, with 7 nucleotides matching TRBD1. This CDR3 contains 17 residues. The ends lost 5 bases at V and 6 bases at J; junction bases unmatched: 15. CDR1 and CDR2 (germline): LGHNT, FRNRAP. CDR3 coding DNA: TGTGCTAGTGGTACTACCCGACAGGGTGGGGAGTCCGGGGAGCTGTTTTTT. Encoded protein: CASGTTRQGGESGELFF.

V is TRBV11-2 and J is TRBJ1-4; D gene ambiguous. Germline loops: CDR1 SGHAT, CDR2 FQNNGV. The CDR3 runs to 13 residues. V lost 1 base and J lost 8, with 8 bases in between. CDR3 nucleotides: TGTGCCAGCAGCTTAGGGCAGGAAGAAAAACTGTTTTTT. As protein: CASSLGQEEKLFF.

This chain connects TRBV5-1 to TRBJ1-3; 8 nucleotides line up with TRBD1. CDR1 is SGHRS, CDR2 YFSETQ, per germline. The length of the CDR3 is 17 residues. V was clipped by 0 bases and J by 0 bases; unmatched bases: 5. The CDR3 nucleotides are TGCGCCAGCAGCTTGGAGGGACAGGCGATCTCTGGAAACACCATATATTTT. This sequence encodes CASSLEGQAISGNTIYF.

The CDR3 nucleotides read TGTGCCAGCAGCTTAGGACTCGAGTCCTACAATGAGCAGTTCTTC. Its translation: CASSLGLESYNEQFF. The chain is built from TRBV7-2 and TRBJ2-1; D is unclear. Trimming pared 1 base from V and 1 base from J, leaving 8 bases between. CDR3 length equals 15 residues. CDR1 is SGHTA and CDR2 is FQGNSA in the germline V gene.

CDR3 protein: CASSLGGSRYYNEQFF. The CDR3 bases are TGCGCCAGCAGCTTGGGGGGAAGTAGATACTACAATGAGCAGTTCTTC. V usage is TRBV5-1 and J usage is TRBJ2-1; D remains ambiguous. V was cut by 0 bases and J by 3 bases, with 13 bases left in between. CDR1 and CDR2 from the germline V gene are SGHRS and YFSETQ. The CDR3 runs to 16 residues.

The chain employs TRBV5-6 and TRBJ1-1; D is perhaps TRBD1 (6 bases). V dropped 5 bases and J dropped 6 bases, with 20 bases sitting between them. Germline CDR1 and CDR2: SGHDT and YYEEEE. This CDR3 has 15 amino acids. The CDR3 sequence: CASSYQDRLRAEAFF. In DNA form, the CDR3 reads TGTGCCAGCAGTTACCAAGACAGGCTGAGGGCTGAAGCTTTCTTT.

The V call is TRBV29-1, the J call TRBJ2-1, with 9 positions matching TRBD2. Germline CDR1 is SQVTM and CDR2 is ANQGSEA. The CDR3 runs to 14 residues. V lost 5 bases and J lost 4; bases outside the gene matches: 6. The CDR3 region is CSVSIAGVYNEQFF. In nucleotides, the CDR3 is TGCAGCGTTTCCATAGCGGGGGTTTACAATGAGCAGTTCTTC.

This clone showed up just a few times. This chain uses TRBV11-1 with TRBJ1-3; 7 nucleotides align to TRBD1. The CDR3 is 15 residues long. From germline, CDR1 is SGHAT and CDR2 FQDESV (reference sequence). V lost 6 bases and J lost 2; bases outside the gene matches: 7. The CDR3 sequence: CASSFTTGTGNTIYF. In DNA, the CDR3 is TGTGCCAGCAGTTTTACGACAGGGACTGGAAACACCATATATTTT.

This sequence joins TRBV3-1 (or the pseudogene TRBV3-2) and TRBJ1-4; 10 nucleotides align to TRBD1. J lost 5 bases, V lost 4 bases, and 4 bases had no gene match. This CDR3 spans 15 amino acids. Germline V gives CDR1 LGHDT, CDR2 YNNKEL (reference sequence). CDR3 residues: CASSLRTGGNEKLFF. CDR3 nucleotide sequence: TGTGCCAGCAGCCTACGGACAGGGGGGAATGAAAAACTGTTTTTT.

This clone was observed a single time. The V and J genes are TRBV28 and TRBJ1-2; 9 bases match TRBD1. The germline CDR1 and CDR2 sequences are MDHEN and SYDVKM. J was trimmed by 5 bases and V by 6 bases; bases with no gene match: 7. CDR3 length: 14 amino acids. The CDR3 DNA follows: TGTGCCAGCAGAGTACAGGGGGCGGGATATGGCTACACCTTC. Translated: CASRVQGAGYGYTF.

The chain links TRBV10-1 to TRBJ2-5; 11 nucleotides agree with TRBD2. V lost 1 base to trimming and J lost 4 bases; unmatched junction nucleotides: 11. The CDR3 totals 18 residues. The germline CDR1 and CDR2 sequences are WNHNN and SYGVQD (reference sequence). CDR3 sequence reads: CASSELELGLAGGETQYF. CDR3 in DNA: TGCGCCAGCAGTGAGTTGGAGTTAGGCCTAGCGGGAGGAGAGACCCAGTACTTC.

In its sample, this clone was seen a few times. V usage is TRBV10-3 and J usage is TRBJ2-5, with D possibly called TRBD1 or TRBD2 (5 bases each). CDR3 size: 14 residues. Germline V gives CDR1 ENHRY, CDR2 SYGVKD. Trimming stripped 6 bases from V and 2 bases from J, with 13 bases between. This CDR3 is CAIRQDSNQETQYF. CDR3 nucleotide sequence: TGTGCCATCAGACAGGACTCAAATCAAGAGACCCAGTACTTC.

The rearrangement links TRBV9 to TRBJ2-1, with a tentative D call TRBD2 (6 bases). V lost 0 bases to trimming and J lost 5 bases, with 15 bases between them. The length of the CDR3 is 16 residues. Per germline, CDR1 SGDLS and CDR2 YYNGEE. The CDR3 spells CASSVGRGMVDNEQFF. The CDR3 DNA sequence: TGTGCCAGCAGCGTAGGTCGGGGGATGGTCGACAATGAGCAGTTCTTC.

The V gene is TRBV7-9, the J gene TRBJ2-7, with D uncertain. CDR1 and CDR2 from the germline V gene are SEHNR and FQNEAQ (reference sequence). The CDR3 is 11 residues long. Deletions cut 5 bases from V and 4 bases from J, with 6 bases between. The CDR3 sequence is CASSATYEQYF. CDR3 nucleotide sequence: TGTGCCAGCAGCGCCACATACGAGCAGTACTTC.

The chain couples TRBV7-2 to TRBJ2-3; unclear D gene. V shed 0 bases and J shed 5 bases, with 6 bases lying between them. The CDR3 is made up of 13 amino acids. Germline loops: CDR1 SGHTA, CDR2 FQGNSA. CDR3 in amino acids: CASSLARRDTQYF. CDR3 DNA: TGTGCCAGCAGCTTAGCCAGGAGAGATACGCAGTATTTT.

The chain uses TRBV20-1 and TRBJ2-7; possible D gene TRBD2, 6 bases. The CDR3 spans 11 residues. V was shortened by 7 bases and J by 3 bases, with 10 bases between the two germline ends. Germline V gene lookup returns CDR1 DFQATT and CDR2 SNEGSKA (reference sequence). As DNA, the CDR3 is TGCAGTGTGGGTAGCGGCTACGAGCAGTACTTC. It is translated as CSVGSGYEQYF.

The chain recombines TRBV7-8 with TRBJ2-7, with 10 positions matching TRBD1. Germline V CDR1 and CDR2: SGHVS, FQNEAQ. CDR3 length: 15 residues. Trimming at V came to 5 bases and at J to 11 bases, leaving 15 bases not matched to a gene. This chain's CDR3 is CASSTLTGGVLGEYF. CDR3 bases: TGTGCCAGCAGCACCCTGACAGGGGGCGTTCTAGGAGAGTACTTC.

The rearrangement links TRBV19 to TRBJ2-2; 9 bases fit TRBD2. V trimming: 3 bases; J trimming: 4 bases; junction bases outside the gene matches: 6. CDR3 length: 16 amino acids. Germline-derived CDR1 and CDR2 are LNHDA and SQIVND (reference sequence). DNA of the CDR3: TGTGCCAGTAGTATGTTGGCGGGAGGGGTCACCGGGGAGCTGTTTTTT. It encodes CASSMLAGGVTGELFF. Together with reference TRBV19 and TRBJ2-2, the CDR3 gives the full variable domain: DGGITQSPKYLFRKEGQNVTLSCEQNLNHDAMYWYRQDPGQGLRLIYYSQIVNDFQKGDIAEGYSVSREKKESFPLTVTSAQKNPTAFYLCASSMLAGGVTGELFFGEGSRLTVL.

There are a few counts of this clone. The genes are TRBV7-9 and TRBJ2-5, with a weak D call TRBD2 (6 bases). Trimming removed 6 bases from V and 2 bases from J, with 10 bases in between. CDR3 length: 13 residues. Germline-derived CDR1 and CDR2 are SEHNR and FQNEAQ (reference sequence). In DNA form, the CDR3 reads TGTGCCAGCAGACCGGGACTGCAAGAGACCCAGTACTTC. It is translated as CASRPGLQETQYF.

V gene TRBV5-4 combines with J gene TRBJ1-1; TRBD1 agrees at 10 bases. CDR1 SGHNT and CDR2 YYREEE come from the germline V gene (reference sequence). With 4 bases clipped from V and 4 bases from J, the junction kept 10 bases outside the gene matches. This CDR3 comprises 16 residues. CDR3 DNA sequence: TGTGCCAGCAGCACAGGACAGGGGGGCTTGGTCACTGAAGCTTTCTTT. Residues: CASSTGQGGLVTEAFF. Together with reference TRBV5-4 and TRBJ1-1, the CDR3 gives the full variable domain: ETGVTQSPTHLIKTRGQQVTLRCSSQSGHNTVSWYQQALGQGPQFIFQYYREEENGRGNFPPRFSGLQFPNYSSELNVNALELDDSALYLCASSTGQGGLVTEAFFGQGTRLTVV.

At least ten counts were recorded for this clone. The chain links TRBV18 to TRBJ1-6, with D possibly TRBD1 on 6 matching bases. Trimming removed 4 bases from V and 5 bases from J, with 12 bases in between. In germline, CDR1 is KGHSH, CDR2 LQKENI. The CDR3 extends over 15 amino acids. This CDR3 is CASSLGDNNNSPLHF. CDR3 DNA: TGTGCCAGCTCACTGGGGGACAACAATAATTCACCCCTCCACTTT. The whole variable domain, filled in from reference TRBV18 and TRBJ1-6, reads NAGVMQNPRHLVRRRGQEARLRCSPMKGHSHVYWYRQLPEEGLKFMVYLQKENIIDESGMPKERFSAEFPKEGPSILRIQQVVRGDSAAYFCASSLGDNNNSPLHFGNGTRLTVT.